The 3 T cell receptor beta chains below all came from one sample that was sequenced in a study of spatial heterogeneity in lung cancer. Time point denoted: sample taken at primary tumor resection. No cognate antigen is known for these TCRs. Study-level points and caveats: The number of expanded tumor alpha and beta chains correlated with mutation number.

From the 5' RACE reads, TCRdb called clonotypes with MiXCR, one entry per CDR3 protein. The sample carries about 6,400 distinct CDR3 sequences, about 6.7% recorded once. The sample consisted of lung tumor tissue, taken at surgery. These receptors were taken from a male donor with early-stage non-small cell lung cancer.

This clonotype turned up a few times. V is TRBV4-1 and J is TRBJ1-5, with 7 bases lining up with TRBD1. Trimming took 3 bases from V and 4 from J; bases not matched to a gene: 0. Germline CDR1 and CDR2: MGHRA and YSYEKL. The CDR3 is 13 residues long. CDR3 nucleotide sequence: TGCGCCAGCAGCCAGGACAGGAATCAGCCCCAGCATTTT. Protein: CASSQDRNQPQHF.

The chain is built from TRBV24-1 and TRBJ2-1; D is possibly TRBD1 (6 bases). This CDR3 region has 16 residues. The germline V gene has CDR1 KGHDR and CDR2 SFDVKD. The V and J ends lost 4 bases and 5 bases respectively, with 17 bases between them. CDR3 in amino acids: CATSDRRRGGHNEQFF. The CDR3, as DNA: TGTGCCACCAGTGACAGGCGCAGAGGGGGACACAATGAGCAGTTCTTC.

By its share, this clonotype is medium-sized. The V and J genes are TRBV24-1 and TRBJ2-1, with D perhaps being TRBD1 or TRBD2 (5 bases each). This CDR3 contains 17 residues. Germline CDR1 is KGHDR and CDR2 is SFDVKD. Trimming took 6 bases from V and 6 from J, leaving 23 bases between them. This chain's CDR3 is CATSTWGRGIKTNEQFF. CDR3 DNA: TGTGCCACCAGTACCTGGGGGAGAGGAATTAAGACCAATGAGCAGTTCTTC.